This record covers a single T cell receptor beta chain. Its antigen is not identified. A read error may produce the germline difference seen at one junction end. The length of the CDR3 is 12 residues. CDR1 and CDR2 (germline): SGHNT, YENEEA. The sample belongs to a study of cytomegalovirus exposure and HLA in healthy donors. Findings and limits, study-wide: In vitro data verified a few CMV-associated chains as specific for CMV antigens.

The PCR ran on 60 Vbeta and 13 Jbeta primers. Profiling relied on immunoSEQ multiplex PCR, and the TCRdb table lists in-frame clones only, not all of them. The sample table sets out about 200,000 clones. The receptor's source is a man aged 25-45 years in good health and CMV-seronegative. Sequenced sample: PBMCs. J is TRBJ1-2 and V is TRBV11-3, with 10 positions matching TRBD1. The CDR3, as DNA: TGTGCCAGCAGCCCAACCGGGACAGGGGACAACTTC. Amino acid sequence: CASSPTGTGDNF.